This is a list of T cell receptor beta chains from one sample in a study of blood T cell repertoires in COVID-19. Using immunoSEQ multiplex PCR, the repertoire was profiled, and TCRdb retains in-frame clones only, with some absent. This sample has approximately 150,000 clones, with about 83% found just once. The sequencing input was peripheral blood. The receptors shown here come from a human donor in a cohort sampled during active COVID-19. Both conserved end residues are part of each CDR3. A D gene is named only where the DNA matches it firmly. Clone sizes are given selectively: once, few, many, or a class where the clone is expanded.

size: .
V: TRBV5-1
J: TRBJ2-2
D: .
CDR3: CASSLRGSGELFF
DNA: TGCGCCAGCAGCTTAAGAGGCTCCGGGGAGCTGTTTTTT

size: .
V: TRBV24-1
J: TRBJ1-2
D: .
CDR3: CATCLDRSGYTF
DNA: TGTGCCACCTGCCTCGACAGAAGCGGCTACACCTTC

size: .
V: TRBV15
J: TRBJ2-7
D: .
CDR3: CATSRDLQSSNFMEQYF
DNA: TGTGCCACCAGCAGAGATCTACAGTCAAGTAACTTTATGGAGCAGTACTTC

size: .
V: TRBV30
J: TRBJ2-5
D: TRBD2
CDR3: CAWSVGLAGETQYF
DNA: TGTGCCTGGAGTGTAGGACTAGCGGGAGAGACCCAGTACTTC

size: .
V: TRBV18
J: TRBJ2-7
D: .
CDR3: CASSPPRGGYEQYF
DNA: TGTGCCAGCTCACCACCGAGAGGGGGCTACGAGCAGTACTTC

size: .
V: TRBV9
J: TRBJ2-2
D: TRBD2
CDR3: CASSRTSGSWGANTGELFF
DNA: TGTGCCAGCAGTCGGACTAGCGGGAGTTGGGGGGCGAACACCGGGGAGCTGTTTTTT

size: .
V: TRBV5-1
J: TRBJ2-5
D: TRBD1
CDR3: CASSADRGAETQYF
DNA: TGCGCCAGCAGCGCAGACAGGGGGGCAGAGACCCAGTACTTC

size: .
V: TRBV18
J: TRBJ1-2
D: TRBD1
CDR3: CASSPVPGQASNYGYTF
DNA: TGTGCCAGCTCTCCAGTCCCGGGACAGGCCTCTAACTATGGCTACACCTTC

size: .
V: TRBV7-9
J: TRBJ2-6
D: TRBD1
CDR3: CASRPPGQGISGANVLTF
DNA: TGTGCCAGCAGACCCCCGGGACAGGGAATCTCTGGGGCCAACGTCCTGACTTTC

size: .
V: TRBV5-8
J: TRBJ1-2
D: TRBD1
CDR3: CASSGLTGANYGYTF
DNA: TGTGCCAGCAGCGGACTTACAGGGGCGAACTATGGCTACACCTTC

size: .
V: TRBV4-3
J: TRBJ2-5
D: .
CDR3: CASSQDLRETQYF
DNA: TGCGCCAGCAGCCAAGATCTGAGGGAGACCCAGTACTTC

size: .
V: TRBV5-4
J: TRBJ2-7
D: .
CDR3: CASSLSLRGYEQYF
DNA: TGTGCCAGCAGCTTGAGCTTACGGGGCTACGAGCAGTACTTC

size: .
V: TRBV24-1
J: TRBJ1-1
D: .
CDR3: CATRGGDPGRAFF
DNA: TGTGCCACCAGAGGAGGGGACCCCGGTCGGGCTTTCTTT

size: .
V: TRBV5-6
J: TRBJ2-4
D: TRBD1
CDR3: CASSFGQGNIQYF
DNA: TGTGCCAGCAGCTTTGGACAGGGAAACATTCAGTACTTC

size: .
V: TRBV28
J: TRBJ2-7
D: .
CDR3: CASRREGLTYEQYF
DNA: TGTGCCAGCAGACGTGAGGGACTCACCTACGAGCAGTACTTC

size: .
V: TRBV5-1
J: TRBJ2-7
D: TRBD1
CDR3: CASSIFPGQGNEQYF
DNA: TGCGCCAGCAGCATATTTCCGGGACAGGGGAACGAGCAGTACTTC

size: .
V: TRBV19
J: TRBJ2-5
D: TRBD1
CDR3: CASRDRGYETQYF
DNA: TGTGCCAGTAGGGACAGGGGGTACGAGACCCAGTACTTC

size: .
V: TRBV7-8
J: TRBJ2-7
D: TRBD1
CDR3: CASSFDRVVDEQYF
DNA: TGTGCCAGCAGCTTCGACAGGGTGGTGGACGAGCAGTACTTC

size: .
V: TRBV28
J: TRBJ2-7
D: TRBD1
CDR3: CASRPGQGAYEQYF
DNA: TGTGCCAGCAGACCGGGACAGGGGGCCTACGAGCAGTACTTC

size: .
V: TRBV13
J: TRBJ2-7
D: .
CDR3: CASSETQGPEQYF
DNA: TGTGCCAGCAGCGAGACCCAGGGTCCCGAGCAGTACTTC

size: .
V: TRBV14
J: TRBJ2-7
D: TRBD2
CDR3: CASSQGTSGSFSYEQYF
DNA: TGTGCCAGCAGCCAAGGGACTAGCGGGTCCTTCTCCTACGAGCAGTACTTC

size: .
V: TRBV5-4
J: TRBJ2-7
D: TRBD2
CDR3: CASSLGSSGVVYEQYF
DNA: TGTGCCAGCAGCTTGGGGTCTAGCGGCGTTGTCTACGAGCAGTACTTC

size: .
V: TRBV3-1/TRBV3-2
J: TRBJ1-6
D: .
CDR3: CASRTGTADSPLHF
DNA: TGTGCCAGCAGGACAGGCACGGCGGATTCACCCCTCCACTTT

size: .
V: TRBV7-9
J: TRBJ2-1
D: TRBD2
CDR3: CASSSSAGGGNEQFF
DNA: TGTGCCAGCAGCTCCAGTGCGGGGGGAGGCAATGAGCAGTTCTTC

size: .
V: TRBV19
J: TRBJ2-5
D: TRBD2
CDR3: CASAGTSGGKTQYF
DNA: TGTGCCAGTGCCGGGACTAGCGGGGGCAAGACCCAGTACTTC

size: .
V: TRBV30
J: TRBJ1-2
D: .
CDR3: CACNRVPLYGYTF
DNA: TGTGCCTGCAACAGGGTCCCGCTATATGGCTACACCTTC

size: once
V: TRBV19
J: TRBJ2-7
D: TRBD1
CDR3: CASNFDRGVTYEQYF
DNA: TGTGCCAGTAACTTCGACAGGGGCGTAACCTACGAGCAGTACTTC

size: .
V: TRBV2
J: TRBJ2-7
D: .
CDR3: CASSFREQYF
DNA: TGTGCCAGCAGTTTCCGCGAGCAGTACTTC

size: few
V: TRBV5-4
J: TRBJ1-1
D: .
CDR3: CASSWARNTEAFF
DNA: TGTGCCAGCAGCTGGGCCAGAAACACTGAAGCTTTCTTT

size: once
V: TRBV2
J: TRBJ1-6
D: TRBD1
CDR3: CASSDGPGQGGSPLHF
DNA: TGTGCCAGCAGTGATGGGCCGGGACAGGGGGGCTCACCCCTCCACTTT

size: .
V: TRBV6-5
J: TRBJ2-7
D: TRBD1
CDR3: CAGRDRGTYEQYF
DNA: TGTGCCGGCCGGGACAGGGGGACCTACGAGCAGTACTTC

size: .
V: TRBV7-8
J: TRBJ2-3
D: TRBD2
CDR3: CASSLGLAGGPADTQYF
DNA: TGTGCCAGCAGCTTAGGACTAGCGGGAGGGCCGGCAGATACGCAGTATTTT

size: .
V: TRBV5-1
J: TRBJ1-4
D: .
CDR3: CASSLAGVGEKLFF
DNA: TGCGCCAGCAGCTTGGCAGGGGTCGGCGAAAAACTGTTTTTT

size: few
V: TRBV4-2
J: TRBJ1-5
D: TRBD1
CDR3: CASSRGGEAGQPQHF
DNA: TGTGCCAGCAGCCGAGGGGGCGAGGCGGGACAGCCCCAGCATTTT

size: .
V: TRBV30
J: TRBJ2-7
D: .
CDR3: CAWSVNDRLKYEQYF
DNA: TGTGCCTGGAGTGTAAATGACAGATTAAAGTACGAGCAGTACTTC

size: .
V: TRBV5-1
J: TRBJ1-1
D: TRBD1
CDR3: CASSLGGTGRSTEAFF
DNA: TGCGCCAGCAGCTTGGGGGGGACAGGCAGGAGCACTGAAGCTTTCTTT